This TCR beta chain originates from a study of shared clonotypes between healthy human individuals. Study-wide results and limits: Some naive CD4 clonotypes, around 5%, turned up in common across several donors. Clonotypes which were not shared had lower generation probabilities than clonotypes that all four donors shared.

The study drew its donors from healthy HIV-negative adults without recent acute infections or vaccinations. Naive CD4+ cells were CD45RA-selected; the remaining cells were memory. Germline V gene sequence: CDR1 LNHDA, CDR2 SQIVND (reference sequence). CDR3 size: 17 residues. Between the trimmed V and J ends, which lost 0 bases and 2 bases, there was a span of 14 bases. Concerning this clone: What it binds is unknown.

Profiling relied on immunoSEQ multiplex PCR, and the TCRdb table lists in-frame clones only, not all of them. The sample gives some 1,400,000 clones, over 95% of which show up once; roughly 1.2% is in the top ten. This chain uses TRBV19 with TRBJ1-5; D might be TRBD1 (5 bases). Sequences were obtained from naive CD4+ T cells sorted from blood. As for subset: CD45RA+ positively selected. The source is a man aged 30 to 39 in good health. CDR3 nucleotides: TGTGCCAGTAGTATAGATCAGGGCTTAGGGGGCAATCAGCCCCAGCATTTT. Translating it yields CASSIDQGLGGNQPQHF.